Listed below are T cell receptor beta chains from one sample, sequenced in a study of shared clonotypes between healthy human individuals. Sequenced by immunoSEQ multiplex PCR; TCRdb stores in-frame clones only, minus some. The sample holds 950,000 to 1,100,000 clones, approximately 70% seen once. Input material: memory CD4+ T cells sorted from blood. These receptors were collected from a man aged 18 to 29 in good health. The conserved cysteine and the conserved F or W are not part of the CDR3 here. Each record gives: J gene, V gene, CDR3 length, clone size, CDR3 protein. Expanded clones are given a class, and other clones once, few, many or no size at all.

j_gene: TRBJ1-3
v_gene: TRBV5-1
len: 14
abundance: NA
CDR3aa: ASSTWQQGTGNTIY

j_gene: TRBJ2-1
v_gene: TRBV6-5
len: 13
abundance: NA
CDR3aa: ASSYSRGAYNEQF

j_gene: TRBJ2-3
v_gene: TRBV5-1
len: 13
abundance: NA
CDR3aa: ASSLEPSSTDTQY

j_gene: TRBJ2-7
v_gene: TRBV5-4
len: 16
abundance: NA
CDR3aa: ASANGGTSGRAPYEQY

j_gene: TRBJ1-1
v_gene: TRBV2
len: 12
abundance: NA
CDR3aa: ASTATGVGTEAF

j_gene: TRBJ1-1
v_gene: TRBV5-1
len: 11
abundance: NA
CDR3aa: ASSFGQEKEAF

j_gene: TRBJ1-2
v_gene: TRBV11-2
len: 14
abundance: NA
CDR3aa: ASSLVGGGTNYGYT

j_gene: TRBJ2-3
v_gene: TRBV18
len: 13
abundance: once
CDR3aa: ASSPGTGRTDTQY

j_gene: TRBJ1-6
v_gene: TRBV30
len: 11
abundance: NA
CDR3aa: AWSVDPSSPLH

j_gene: TRBJ2-3
v_gene: TRBV30
len: 11
abundance: NA
CDR3aa: AWVPGETDTQY

j_gene: TRBJ1-1
v_gene: TRBV18
len: 13
abundance: NA
CDR3aa: ASSPPDIHDTEAF

j_gene: TRBJ1-1
v_gene: TRBV27
len: 11
abundance: NA
CDR3aa: ASSFLEGTEAF

j_gene: TRBJ1-1
v_gene: TRBV5-6
len: 13
abundance: NA
CDR3aa: ASSPPGQRNTEAF

j_gene: TRBJ2-7
v_gene: TRBV28
len: 13
abundance: NA
CDR3aa: ASSPQGSLPYEQY

j_gene: TRBJ2-7
v_gene: TRBV19
len: 12
abundance: NA
CDR3aa: ASSPRASSYEQY

j_gene: TRBJ2-3
v_gene: TRBV5-4
len: 15
abundance: NA
CDR3aa: ASSPPMAGGRTDTQY

j_gene: TRBJ1-4
v_gene: TRBV19
len: 15
abundance: NA
CDR3aa: ASSTMLTGLGNEKLF

j_gene: TRBJ1-5
v_gene: TRBV6-6
len: 10
abundance: NA
CDR3aa: ASSMIAEPQH

j_gene: TRBJ1-3
v_gene: TRBV5-6
len: 12
abundance: NA
CDR3aa: ASYDRSLGNTIY

j_gene: TRBJ2-5
v_gene: TRBV2
len: 9
abundance: NA
CDR3aa: ASREEETQY

j_gene: TRBJ1-3
v_gene: TRBV5-1
len: 14
abundance: NA
CDR3aa: ASSQGTASSGNTIY

j_gene: TRBJ2-3
v_gene: TRBV4-3
len: 13
abundance: NA
CDR3aa: ASSQVGGSTDTQY

j_gene: TRBJ1-1
v_gene: TRBV28
len: 12
abundance: NA
CDR3aa: ASSTQTRTLEAF

j_gene: TRBJ2-2
v_gene: TRBV6-5
len: 12
abundance: NA
CDR3aa: ASSSPAGTGELF

j_gene: TRBJ2-7
v_gene: TRBV10-1
len: 10
abundance: NA
CDR3aa: ASSENSYEQY

j_gene: TRBJ1-1
v_gene: TRBV19
len: 14
abundance: NA
CDR3aa: ASSMMVPSGNTEAF

j_gene: TRBJ2-1
v_gene: TRBV27
len: 11
abundance: NA
CDR3aa: ASKEGDRGEQF

j_gene: TRBJ2-2
v_gene: TRBV7-2
len: 12
abundance: NA
CDR3aa: ASSWALNTGELF

j_gene: TRBJ2-5
v_gene: TRBV5-4
len: 11
abundance: NA
CDR3aa: ASQKDRGETQY

j_gene: TRBJ2-5
v_gene: TRBV7-2
len: 13
abundance: once
CDR3aa: ASRRVAGKLETQY

j_gene: TRBJ1-6
v_gene: TRBV21-1
len: 14
abundance: NA
CDR3aa: ASSKAGRWTYSPLH

j_gene: TRBJ1-1
v_gene: TRBV6-5
len: 12
abundance: NA
CDR3aa: ASTRTPWITEAF

j_gene: TRBJ2-1
v_gene: TRBV4-3
len: 14
abundance: NA
CDR3aa: ASSQVAGLSYNEQF

j_gene: TRBJ2-3
v_gene: TRBV6-5
len: 11
abundance: once
CDR3aa: ASRRGGTDTQY

j_gene: TRBJ2-7
v_gene: TRBV5-1
len: 11
abundance: NA
CDR3aa: ASSTVNGNEQY

j_gene: TRBJ1-4
v_gene: TRBV5-1
len: 12
abundance: NA
CDR3aa: ASRGGGTNEKLF

j_gene: TRBJ2-3
v_gene: TRBV2
len: 12
abundance: NA
CDR3aa: ASSRGASTDTQY

j_gene: TRBJ1-6
v_gene: TRBV4-1
len: 13
abundance: few
CDR3aa: ASSQDPGGWSPLH

j_gene: TRBJ1-1
v_gene: TRBV5-4
len: 13
abundance: NA
CDR3aa: ASSSGPITHTEAF

j_gene: TRBJ2-1
v_gene: TRBV9
len: 15
abundance: NA
CDR3aa: ASSQQPADRAGNEQF

j_gene: TRBJ2-1
v_gene: TRBV30
len: 10
abundance: NA
CDR3aa: AWVADGNEQF

j_gene: TRBJ2-5
v_gene: TRBV6-1
len: 12
abundance: NA
CDR3aa: ASRIGGDAKTQY

j_gene: TRBJ2-3
v_gene: TRBV4-3
len: 14
abundance: NA
CDR3aa: ASSQGTSGSADTQY

j_gene: TRBJ2-1
v_gene: TRBV6-5
len: 13
abundance: NA
CDR3aa: ASSLGLPSYNEQF

j_gene: TRBJ2-2
v_gene: TRBV10-3
len: 12
abundance: NA
CDR3aa: AISDGSPTGELF

j_gene: TRBJ2-3
v_gene: TRBV5-1
len: 13
abundance: NA
CDR3aa: ASSFAAVITDTQY

j_gene: TRBJ2-5
v_gene: TRBV5-4
len: 12
abundance: NA
CDR3aa: ASSFSGLAGTQY

j_gene: TRBJ2-2
v_gene: TRBV5-1
len: 13
abundance: few
CDR3aa: ASSVTGTVSGELF

j_gene: TRBJ1-1
v_gene: TRBV11-2
len: 12
abundance: NA
CDR3aa: ASSFRSRNTEAF

j_gene: TRBJ1-3
v_gene: TRBV5-4
len: 10
abundance: NA
CDR3aa: ASSFPGNTIY

j_gene: TRBJ2-7
v_gene: TRBV6-5
len: 9
abundance: once
CDR3aa: ASTQGSQRY

j_gene: TRBJ1-2
v_gene: TRBV18
len: 12
abundance: NA
CDR3aa: ASSPGAGNYGYT

j_gene: TRBJ2-5
v_gene: TRBV27
len: 13
abundance: NA
CDR3aa: ASSSREGPRETQY